The sequence of this T cell receptor beta chain was determined in a study of response to subunit inactivated influenza vaccine. General study results and limits: Authors suggested that a seasonal influenza vaccination recruits few new T cells each time.

Comment on this clonotype: The antigen remains unidentified.

TCRdb redid the calling of the RT-PCR reads with MiXCR, one entry per CDR3 protein. The table includes under 200,000 distinct CDR3 sequences, about 10% detected once. The V end lost 3 bases, the J end lost 4 bases, and 15 bases lay between the germline ends. The CDR3 is 15 residues long. The germline gives CDR1 LNHNV, CDR2 YYDKDF (reference sequence). The chain recombines TRBV15 with TRBJ1-1, with D unclear. This TCR was recovered from a man between 50 and 70 years old who received an inactivated influenza vaccine. The material was CD8+ T cells sorted from PBMCs, obtained 23 months after vaccination. CDR3 sequence (DNA): TGTGCCACCAGCAGGAAGACACTAAAGGGCACTGAAGCTTTCTTT. Translating it yields CATSRKTLKGTEAFF.